Each of the 32 T cell receptor beta chains below was sequenced from the same sample in a study of blood T cells in healthy people across ages. A J-beta primer mix and a sample-barcoded 5' primer were used in a second PCR of roughly 7 to 12 cycles. One entry per CDR3 protein results from TCRdb running MiXCR on the 5' RACE reads. Of more than 600,000 distinct CDR3 sequences listed, roughly 25% are singletons. These data also formed part of another study, on T cells of mothers and their children.

Sequences were obtained from blood. The origin of the receptors is a boy younger than 18 in good health.

V gene TRBV20-1 combines with J gene TRBJ1-2; 10 bases are shared with TRBD1. This CDR3 is built from 13 residues. Trimming at V came to 4 bases and at J to 3 bases, leaving 2 bases not matched to a gene. Germline CDR1 reads DFQATT; CDR2 reads SNEGSKA (reference sequence). CDR3 nucleotide sequence: TGCAGTGCTACGACAGGGGGCGACTATGGCTACACCTTC. Translating gives CSATTGGDYGYTF.

In its sample, this clonotype was seen a few times. J is TRBJ2-5 and V is TRBV20-1; 10 bases fit TRBD2. The J call may be mistaken, given a closer DNA end match to TRBJ2-7. The CDR3 length is 16 residues. Per the germline V gene, CDR1 is DFQATT and CDR2 is SNEGSKA (reference sequence). The DNA for the CDR3 is TGCAGTGCTACCCCCCTCCTAGCGGGGGACCCCTACGAGCAGTACTTC. This codes for CSATPLLAGDPYEQYF.

The V and J genes are TRBV3-1 and TRBJ2-1; a possible D gene is TRBD2 (6 bases). The CDR3 is made up of 14 amino acids. CDR1 is LGHDT and CDR2 is YNNKEL in the germline V gene (reference sequence). V lost 0 bases and J lost 10, with 13 bases in between. CDR3 nucleotide sequence: TGTGCCAGCAGCCAAGATTTTTCGGGAGACGAGCAGTTCTTC. It codes for CASSQDFSGDEQFF.

This sequence joins TRBV4-2 and TRBJ2-1; D ambiguous. V dropped 0 bases and J dropped 6 bases, with 9 bases sitting between them. CDR1 and CDR2 from the germline V gene are LGHNA and YNFKEQ. The CDR3 has 14 residues. The CDR3 is CASSQDLISNEQFF. CDR3 in DNA: TGTGCCAGCAGCCAAGATTTGATCAGCAATGAGCAGTTCTTC.

This clonotype was counted a few times. DNA of the CDR3: TGTGCCAGCAGACCTAGTAGAGCTAACTATGGCTACACCTTC. Translation gives CASRPSRANYGYTF. The chain uses TRBV12-3 or TRBV12-4 and TRBJ1-2; unclear D gene. V was pared by 6 bases and J by 0 bases, with 11 bases between. The length of the CDR3 is 14 residues.

This clonotype was counted only a few times. The junction shows a germline mismatch at one end, possibly a read error. This CDR3 is CTSSSPDLSPYEQYF. CDR3 bases: TGTACCAGCAGCTCCCCCGACCTGAGCCCCTACGAGCAGTACTTC. The chain combines TRBV7-3 with TRBJ2-7, with no clear D. In germline, CDR1 is SGHTA, CDR2 FQGTGA. The CDR3 totals 15 residues.

This clonotype ranks as medium-sized. J is TRBJ2-4 and V is TRBV14, with a weak D call TRBD2 (9 bases). The CDR3 extends over 17 amino acids. CDR1 is SGHDN, CDR2 FVKESK, per germline. V was shortened by 3 bases and J by 3 bases, with 18 bases between the two germline ends. The CDR3 DNA is TGTGCCAGCAGCCAGCGGGGGGGACAGGAGGACAAAAACATTCAGTACTTC. The encoded protein is CASSQRGGQEDKNIQYF.

The rearrangement links TRBV27 to TRBJ2-3, with D tentatively TRBD2 (6 bases). V was clipped by 5 bases and J by 6 bases, with 15 bases between them. This CDR3 is built from 14 residues. In germline, CDR1 is MNHEY, CDR2 SMNVEV (reference sequence). Here the CDR3 reads CASSRSDYPDTQYF. The CDR3 DNA reads as TGTGCCAGCAGTCGCTCGGACTACCCGGATACGCAGTATTTT.

This clonotype showed up just a few times. The chain has TRBV2 and TRBJ2-1, with unresolved D. Trimming stripped 1 base from V and 13 bases from J, with 8 bases between. Germline V gene data show CDR1 as SNHLY and CDR2 as FYNNEI. The CDR3 runs to 11 residues. The chain's CDR3 is CASSEVGPQFF. CDR3 nucleotide sequence: TGTGCCAGCAGTGAAGTAGGTCCCCAGTTCTTC.

V and J are TRBV18 and TRBJ2-1; 9 bases match TRBD2. This CDR3 spans 17 amino acids. V dropped 3 bases and J dropped 3; count of bases not matched to a gene: 9. CDR1 is KGHSH and CDR2 is LQKENI in the germline V gene. CDR3 loop: CASSPPNPLAGYNEQFF. CDR3 nucleotide sequence: TGTGCCAGCTCACCGCCAAACCCACTAGCGGGCTACAATGAGCAGTTCTTC.

The chain links TRBV6-1 to TRBJ1-6, with TRBD1 identical over 8 bases. There are 15 residues in the CDR3. The V gene's germline CDR1 is MNHNS and CDR2 SASEGT. The junction had 10 bases not matched to a gene; V was cut back by 6 bases and J by 9 bases. This CDR3 is CASSRDRGQGSPLHF. CDR3 nucleotides: TGTGCCAGCAGCAGAGACAGGGGCCAGGGTTCACCCCTCCACTTT.

The genes are TRBV12-3 or TRBV12-4 and TRBJ2-3; 11 nucleotides align to TRBD2. J was trimmed by 2 bases and V by 0 bases; bases with no gene match: 1. The CDR3 is 16 residues long. CDR3 DNA: TGTGCCAGCAGTTTAGCGACTAGCGGGGCCACAGATACGCAGTATTTT. The encoded protein is CASSLATSGATDTQYF.

This clonotype was counted only a few times. The junction departs from germline at one end; a sequencing error may be responsible. V and J are TRBV29-1 and TRBJ2-5; D gene uncertain. Germline-derived CDR1 and CDR2 are SQVTM and ANQGSEA. The CDR3 has 13 amino acids. The CDR3 DNA follows: TGCAGCGTCTCACATAGGCTCCAAGAGACCCGGTACTTC. Its protein is CSVSHRLQETRYF.

The genes are TRBV10-3 and TRBJ2-1; D possibly matches TRBD1 or TRBD2 (5 bases each). The CDR3 extends over 15 amino acids. CDR1 is ENHRY, CDR2 SYGVKD, per germline. Trimming removed 2 bases from V and 3 bases from J, with 11 bases in between. The CDR3 region is CAISELPGSYNEQFF. The CDR3 DNA follows: TGTGCCATCAGTGAGCTCCCAGGGAGCTACAATGAGCAGTTCTTC.

There are a few counts of this clonotype. The gene calls are TRBV14 and TRBJ1-4; D possibly corresponds to TRBD1 (5 bases). The CDR3 sequence is 16 residues long. Germline V gene lookup returns CDR1 SGHDN and CDR2 FVKESK. Trimming removed 5 bases at V and 1 base at J, with 14 bases between. CDR3 amino acids: CASSARDGRTNEKLFF. The CDR3 DNA follows: TGTGCCAGCAGCGCTCGGGACGGCAGAACTAATGAAAAACTGTTTTTT.

The chain uses TRBV9 and TRBJ2-4; 8 bases align to TRBD2. V was pared by 0 bases and J by 6 bases, with 5 bases of the junction left unmatched. This CDR3 spans 15 amino acids. Germline-derived CDR1 and CDR2 are SGDLS and YYNGEE. CDR3 loop: CASSVGAGGVNIQYF. As DNA, the CDR3 is TGTGCCAGCAGCGTAGGGGCGGGAGGAGTAAACATTCAGTACTTC.

The table lists this clonotype with a few counts. This chain joins TRBV29-1 and TRBJ2-7, with a possible D match to TRBD2 (6 bases). The CDR3 totals 13 residues. The V and J ends lost 6 bases and 3 bases respectively, with 15 bases between them. Germline loops: CDR1 SQVTM, CDR2 ANQGSEA. The CDR3 sequence: CSVVSGFDYEQYF. The CDR3 bases are TGCAGCGTAGTCAGCGGGTTTGACTACGAGCAGTACTTC.

In this sample, this clonotype turned up a few times. J is TRBJ2-7 and V is TRBV4-1; 8 positions agree with TRBD1. With 5 bases clipped from V and 1 base from J, the junction kept 10 bases outside the gene matches. The germline V gene encodes CDR1 MGHRA and CDR2 YSYEKL. The CDR3 sequence is 16 residues long. The CDR3: CASSNFPGQGSYEQYF. DNA of the CDR3: TGCGCCAGCAGCAACTTCCCCGGACAGGGTTCCTACGAGCAGTACTTC.

The rearrangement links TRBV20-1 to TRBJ2-1; TRBD1 is a possible D gene (6 bases). Trimming left V 1 base short and J 2 bases short, with 9 bases between. The CDR3 has 14 residues. Germline assignment: CDR1 DFQATT and CDR2 SNEGSKA (reference sequence). The CDR3 protein is CSARGQGTYNEQFF. CDR3 nucleotide sequence: TGCAGTGCTAGAGGTCAGGGGACCTACAATGAGCAGTTCTTC.

This clonotype was observed a handful of times. The chain is built from TRBV11-2 and TRBJ2-5; TRBD2 matches 12 bases. The J call may be wrong; the DNA end is better matched by TRBJ2-1. The germline gives CDR1 SGHAT, CDR2 FQNNGV. The CDR3 extends over 16 amino acids. The CDR3 DNA sequence: TGTGCCAGCAGCTTAAAAGCTAGCGGGAGGGCCGATGAGCAGTTCTTC. Its protein is CASSLKASGRADEQFF.

The V gene is TRBV5-1, the J gene TRBJ2-7, with TRBD1 matching 11 bases. The germline gives CDR1 SGHRS, CDR2 YFSETQ. Trimming removed 4 bases from V and 4 bases from J; junction bases left unmatched: 4. The CDR3 length is 14 residues. DNA of the CDR3: TGCGCCAGCAGCCGGACAGGGGGCGAGTACGAGCAGTACTTC. It is translated as CASSRTGGEYEQYF.

V is TRBV5-4 and J is TRBJ2-5, with 9 bases identical to TRBD1. The J call may be wrong; the DNA end is better matched by TRBJ2-7. The germline V gene has CDR1 SGHNT and CDR2 YYREEE (reference sequence). The length of the CDR3 is 15 residues. This CDR3 is CASSLANEGQGEQYF. DNA of the CDR3: TGTGCCAGCAGCTTGGCGAATGAGGGACAGGGCGAGCAGTACTTC.

The chain uses TRBV3-1 and TRBJ2-5, with D maybe TRBD2 (5 bases). Germline lookup yields CDR1 LGHDT and CDR2 YNNKEL (reference sequence). The germline V and J ends were trimmed by 1 base and 7 bases, with 7 bases remaining between them. The CDR3 extends over 12 amino acids. The CDR3 DNA reads as TGTGCCAGCAGCCAAGCAGGAGGGACCCAGTACTTC. Translating gives CASSQAGGTQYF.

This rearrangement joins TRBV7-2 to TRBJ2-7; 10 nucleotides match TRBD1. Germline CDR1 reads SGHTA; CDR2 reads FQGNSA. V lost 5 bases, J lost 3 bases, and 10 bases stayed unmatched. This CDR3 has 16 amino acids. The CDR3 nucleotides read TGTGCCAGCAGCCCCTCAGGCGGACAGGGGGTCTACGAGCAGTACTTC. Its translation: CASSPSGGQGVYEQYF.

The genes are TRBV7-3 and TRBJ2-7, with 11 bases fitting TRBD2. The J call may be mistaken, given a closer DNA end match to TRBJ2-1. This CDR3 has 15 residues. CDR1 and CDR2 from the germline V gene are SGHTA and FQGTGA. The CDR3 DNA sequence: TGTGCCAGCAGCCCACGACTAGCGGGAAAGAATGAGCAGTTCTTC. As protein: CASSPRLAGKNEQFF.

This chain uses TRBV6-4 with TRBJ1-1, with D perhaps TRBD1 (5 bases). The CDR3 is 13 amino acids. Germline V gene sequence: CDR1 MRHNA, CDR2 SNTAGT. V was cut by 2 bases and J by 9 bases, with 13 bases left in between. CDR3 bases: TGTGCCAGCAGTGACCCCCTCCGGGGGAAAGCTTTCTTT. Residues: CASSDPLRGKAFF.

The V gene is TRBV5-6, the J gene TRBJ1-1, with no clear D. Looked up from germline, CDR1 is SGHDT and CDR2 is YYEEEE. The V and J ends lost 1 base and 4 bases respectively, with 11 bases between them. This CDR3 has 14 amino acids. The CDR3 region has the DNA TGTGCCAGCAGCTTGAGCAGCCGGGGCACTGAAGCTTTCTTT. Translating gives CASSLSSRGTEAFF.

The V and J genes are TRBV20-1 and TRBJ2-5; 7 bases fit TRBD1. Germline trimming cut 5 bases from V and 2 bases from J; bases unmatched to any gene: 5. CDR1 DFQATT and CDR2 SNEGSKA come from the germline V gene (reference sequence). CDR3 length: 13 residues. Written as DNA, the CDR3 is TGCAGTGCTTTCGGGGACAGACAAGAGACCCAGTACTTC. Translation gives CSAFGDRQETQYF.

This clonotype was observed a single time. At one of its ends the junction is not consistent with the germline gene, which may arise from a read error. This rearrangement joins TRBV7-2 to TRBJ1-2; 9 bases align to TRBD1. Germline loops: CDR1 SGHTA, CDR2 FQGNSA. The CDR3 contains 14 residues. The CDR3 DNA reads as TGTGCCAGCAGCTTAGTAGGACAGGGGTATGGCTACCCCTTC. Its protein is CASSLVGQGYGYPF.

This clonotype has only a few counts. The rearrangement joins TRBV7-2 to TRBJ2-1; 7 bases are a match to TRBD2. This CDR3 comprises 16 residues. The ends lost 5 bases at V and 0 bases at J; junction bases unmatched: 7. From germline, CDR1 is SGHTA and CDR2 FQGNSA. CDR3: CASSLTSDSSYNEQFF. The CDR3 DNA is TGTGCCAGCAGCCTTACTAGCGACAGCTCCTACAATGAGCAGTTCTTC.

The chain uses TRBV6-6 and TRBJ1-6, with D perhaps TRBD1 (6 bases). The length of the CDR3 is 16 residues. The ends were cut back, 6 bases at V and 3 bases at J, with 15 bases in the middle. Germline V gene lookup returns CDR1 MNHNY and CDR2 SVGAGI (reference sequence). The CDR3 nucleotides are TGTGCCAGCAGCGTACTGGCAGGGGACTATAATTCACCCCTCCACTTT. Amino acid sequence: CASSVLAGDYNSPLHF.

The rearrangement joins TRBV10-3 to TRBJ2-6; possible D gene TRBD1, 5 bases. Trimming took off 0 bases at V and 0 bases at J, with 9 bases between the two ends. The CDR3 spans 17 residues. CDR1 and CDR2 (germline): ENHRY, SYGVKD. CDR3 residues: CAISESATGSGANVLTF. CDR3 nucleotides: TGTGCCATCAGTGAGTCGGCCACAGGCTCTGGGGCCAACGTCCTGACTTTC.